The next 21 T cell receptor beta chains were all read from a single sample in a study of T cells in Graves' hyperthyroidism and ophthalmopathy. Amplified TCR beta CDR3 regions derived from RNA transcripts. When the TCR CDR3 underwent first-round RT-PCR, the HTBI primer set was used. Using its own MiXCR run on the multiplex PCR reads, TCRdb lists one record per CDR3 protein. The data contain 500,000 to 700,000 distinct CDR3 sequences, 16% of them singletons. The sequenced sample consisted of blood. The receptors shown here come from a woman aged 18-29 years with Graves' hyperthyroidism.

This clonotype was seen at least ten times. This chain connects TRBV20-1 to TRBJ2-7, with TRBD2 matching over 10 bases. CDR1 DFQATT and CDR2 SNEGSKA come from the germline V gene (reference sequence). CDR3 length: 14 residues. The V segment lost 6 bases and the J segment 4 bases; nucleotides outside the gene matches: 9. The CDR3 loop is CSALAGTSVYEQYF. The DNA of the CDR3 is TGCAGTGCCCTGGCCGGGACTAGCGTATACGAGCAGTACTTC.

V and J are TRBV6-5 and TRBJ1-5; maybe TRBD1 (6 bases). The CDR3 length is 14 residues. Germline loops: CDR1 MNHEY, CDR2 SVGAGI. V gave up 2 bases and J gave up 3 bases, with 8 bases separating them. The CDR3 loop reads CASSYDRHNQPQHF. The DNA of the CDR3 is TGTGCCAGCAGTTACGACAGGCACAATCAGCCCCAGCATTTT.

This clonotype showed up many times. The chain couples TRBV28 to TRBJ2-3; D perhaps matches TRBD1 (5 bases). The CDR3 consists of 13 residues. V was clipped by 5 bases and J by 7 bases, with 13 bases between them. Germline-derived CDR1 and CDR2 are MDHEN and SYDVKM. CDR3 sequence: CASSPVQGNTQYF. The CDR3 DNA follows: TGTGCCAGCAGTCCCGTCCAGGGTAATACGCAGTATTTT. Together with reference TRBV28 and TRBJ2-3, the CDR3 gives the full variable domain: DVKVTQSSRYLVKRTGEKVFLECVQDMDHENMFWYRQDPGLGLRLIYFSYDVKMKEKGDIPEGYSVSREKKERFSLILESASTNQTSMYLCASSPVQGNTQYFGPGTRLTVL.

This clonotype was counted only a few times. The chain uses TRBV20-1 and TRBJ2-1; 7 bases match TRBD2. Losses at the gene ends were 6 bases for V and 10 bases for J; bases not matched to a gene: 12. The CDR3 length is 13 residues. The germline V gene encodes CDR1 DFQATT and CDR2 SNEGSKA (reference sequence). CDR3 region: CSARSGGGTEQFF. For the CDR3, the DNA is TGCAGTGCCCGATCGGGGGGTGGCACCGAGCAGTTCTTC.

Points on this clonotype: The limits of the CDR3 on the DNA are not certain, so only TCRdb's listed CDR3 is given. This chain uses TRBV28 with TRBJ2-6. Inclusive of both ends, the CDR3 amounts to 15 amino acids. Germline CDR1 reads MDHEN; CDR2 reads SYDVKM. The CDR3 loop reads CASSSSGYGANVLTF.

This clonotype was observed a few times. This chain joins TRBV12-3 or TRBV12-4 and TRBJ1-3, with a tentative D call TRBD1 (5 bases). V shed 5 bases and J shed 6 bases, with 11 bases lying between them. The CDR3 contains 13 residues. The CDR3 bases are TGTGCCAGCAGTCGGACGGACAAAAACACCATATATTTT. Translation gives CASSRTDKNTIYF.

The sample holds many counts of this clonotype. The chain joins TRBV11-2 to TRBJ2-3; unclear D gene. V was cut by 5 bases and J by 9 bases, with 18 bases left in between. The germline V gene has CDR1 SGHAT and CDR2 FQNNGV. The CDR3 runs to 14 residues. The CDR3 reads CASSLRPSMETQYF. The CDR3 DNA follows: TGTGCCAGCAGCCTCCGGCCCTCAATGGAGACGCAGTATTTT.

This clonotype was observed a single time. A much larger clonotype is one base distant, so this may be a read error. The chain's CDR3 is CSAYSATDTRYF. The CDR3 DNA sequence: TGCAGCGCTTACTCAGCGACAGATACGCGGTATTTT. This chain joins TRBV29-1 and TRBJ2-3, with D maybe TRBD1 (5 bases). Germline V gives CDR1 SQVTM, CDR2 ANQGSEA. The CDR3 spans 12 residues.

The chain joins TRBV5-1 to TRBJ2-5; D uncertain. This CDR3 is built from 15 residues. Germline lookup yields CDR1 SGHRS and CDR2 YFSETQ. V shed 0 bases and J shed 1 base, with 10 bases lying between them. The CDR3 spells CASSLGPSSQETQYF. In DNA, the CDR3 is TGCGCCAGCAGCTTGGGACCCTCCAGCCAAGAGACCCAGTACTTC.

This clonotype was seen a few times. Relative to the germline gene, one junction end is altered; a read error may explain this. The chain links TRBV2 to TRBJ1-1, with D unresolved. CDR1 is SNHLY and CDR2 is FYNNEI in the germline V gene. The CDR3 contains 14 residues. The CDR3: CACREWQTASEAFF. CDR3 coding DNA: TGTGCCTGCAGAGAGTGGCAGACGGCCTCTGAAGCTTTCTTT.

With respect to this clonotype: Given a much more abundant clone one base away, this may be a read error. The CDR3 reads CAGSLLAWGKTQYF. CDR3 coding DNA: TGTGCCGGCAGCTTACTGGCGTGGGGCAAGACCCAGTACTTC. The J gene is TRBJ2-5, the V gene TRBV7-2; weak D call: TRBD1 (5 bases). This CDR3 has 14 residues. Germline values: CDR1 SGHTA, CDR2 FQGNSA.

This clonotype was recorded many times. This chain connects TRBV5-8 to TRBJ1-2; weak D call: TRBD1 (5 bases). V was clipped by 3 bases and J by 0 bases, with 12 bases between them. The CDR3 is 15 residues long. CDR1 and CDR2 from the germline V gene are SGHTS and YDEGEE. CDR3 in DNA: TGTGCCAGCAGCTCTCGACAGATACCTAACTATGGCTACACCTTC. This translates into CASSSRQIPNYGYTF.

This clonotype was found many times. The chain couples TRBV20-1 to TRBJ2-3; D may be TRBD2 (6 bases). Trimming stripped 4 bases from V and 1 base from J, with 9 bases between. The CDR3 loop spans 13 amino acids. Germline V CDR1 and CDR2: DFQATT, SNEGSKA (reference sequence). The CDR3 nucleotides read TGCAGTGCTACGCGGGGCCGCACAGATACGCAGTATTTT. This translates into CSATRGRTDTQYF.

This clonotype was counted ten times or more. The V call is TRBV2, the J call TRBJ1-5; TRBD1 is a possible D gene (6 bases). Trimming took off 2 bases at V and 2 bases at J, with 16 bases between the two ends. Looked up from germline, CDR1 is SNHLY and CDR2 is FYNNEI. The CDR3 sequence is 17 residues long. The CDR3 spells CASSERTAPMGNQPQHF. Written as DNA, the CDR3 is TGTGCCAGCAGTGAACGGACAGCACCCATGGGCAATCAGCCCCAGCATTTT.

This clonotype was recorded many times. V usage is TRBV20-1 and J usage is TRBJ2-1, with 8 bases fitting TRBD2. Trimming took 5 bases from V and 0 from J; bases not matched to a gene: 6. The CDR3 contains 15 residues. Germline V gene sequence: CDR1 DFQATT, CDR2 SNEGSKA (reference sequence). CDR3 coding DNA: TGCAGTGCTCTTAGCGGGGTTAGCTCCTACAATGAGCAGTTCTTC. Protein product: CSALSGVSSYNEQFF.

This clonotype came up a few times. The V call is TRBV10-2, the J call TRBJ1-1; TRBD1 agrees at 7 bases. Trimming removed 3 bases from V and 3 bases from J; junction bases left unmatched: 7. Germline assignment: CDR1 WSHSY and CDR2 SAAADI. The CDR3 consists of 15 residues. Here the CDR3 DNA reads TGCGCCAGCAGTGACCCGACCACAGGGGACACTGAAGCTTTCTTT. This sequence encodes CASSDPTTGDTEAFF.

Concerning this clonotype itself: This could be a read error, since a much larger clone is one nucleotide away. The chain couples TRBV5-1 to TRBJ2-1; 10 positions match TRBD2. There are 15 residues in the CDR3. Germline V gene sequence: CDR1 SGHRS, CDR2 YFSETQ. The V gene end was trimmed by 3 bases and the J gene end by 6 bases; junction bases not matched to a gene: 6. In DNA form, the CDR3 reads TGCGCCAGCAGCTCACTAGCGGGGAAAGGCAATGAGCAGTTCTTC. Its translation is CASSSLAGKGNEQFF.

This clonotype was picked up many times. The rearrangement uses TRBV28 and TRBJ1-1, with D hard to call. This CDR3 is 11 amino acids long. Per the germline V gene, CDR1 is MDHEN and CDR2 is SYDVKM. V lost 6 bases and J 2 bases, leaving 4 bases between the germline ends. CDR3 region: CASRINTEAFF. The CDR3 region has the DNA TGTGCCAGCAGAATAAACACTGAAGCTTTCTTT.

This chain joins TRBV19 and TRBJ1-6; D may be TRBD1 (5 bases). There are 16 residues in the CDR3. The V gene's germline CDR1 is LNHDA and CDR2 SQIVND (reference sequence). The V gene lost 6 bases and the J gene lost 7 bases, with 19 bases spanning the gap. The CDR3 DNA follows: TGTGCCAGTAGGGCAACGACCGGGACCGGCAATTCACCCCTCCACTTT. This gives the protein CASRATTGTGNSPLHF.

The chain carries TRBV10-3 and TRBJ2-7; TRBD2 aligns across 11 bases. The CDR3 runs to 14 residues. The germline gives CDR1 ENHRY, CDR2 SYGVKD. Losses at the gene ends were 3 bases for V and 4 bases for J; bases not matched to a gene: 2. In DNA, the CDR3 is TGTGCCATCAGTGAACTAGCGGGGGAGTACGAGCAGTACTTC. Its translation: CAISELAGEYEQYF.

In its sample, this clonotype was seen a few times. V gene TRBV19 combines with J gene TRBJ1-2; 8 bases agree with TRBD1. V shed 7 bases, J shed 4 bases, and the junction held 14 bases outside the gene matches. Germline V gene sequence: CDR1 LNHDA, CDR2 SQIVND (reference sequence). The CDR3 spans 16 residues. The DNA for the CDR3 is TGTGCCAGTACCCCCACTGGAGACAGGGGACGCTATGGCTACACCTTC. Its protein product is CASTPTGDRGRYGYTF.